These 17 T cell receptor beta chains share one sample of origin, sequenced in a study of blood T cell repertoires in COVID-19. Using immunoSEQ multiplex PCR, the repertoire was profiled, and TCRdb retains in-frame clones only, with some absent. This sample has roughly 160,000 clones, with around four fifths found just once. The sample consisted of peripheral blood. These receptors came from a woman aged 80 or older with COVID-19, enrolled during active disease.

The chain links TRBV21-1 to TRBJ2-7; the table's TRBD2 call for D was not verified on the DNA. TRBV21-1 is reported as a pseudogene. CDR3 length: 16 amino acids. In DNA, the CDR3 is TGTGCCAGCAGCCCTCGGTACGCGGGAATCGCCGACGAGCAGTACTTC. It translates to CASSPRYAGIADEQYF.

The rearrangement links TRBV12-3 or TRBV12-4 to TRBJ2-7; 8 bases are shared with TRBD1. CDR3 length: 13 residues. V shed 6 bases, J shed 4 bases, and the junction held 5 bases outside the gene matches. The CDR3 spells CASRLTGAYEQYF. In DNA, the CDR3 is TGTGCCAGCAGGTTGACAGGGGCTTACGAGCAGTACTTC.

The chain employs TRBV5-1 and TRBJ1-1, with D uncertain. V was clipped by 1 base and J by 1 base, with 8 bases between them. Germline assignment: CDR1 SGHRS and CDR2 YFSETQ. This CDR3 is built from 14 residues. In nucleotides, the CDR3 is TGCGCCAGCAGCTTGCCCCGCGGGAACACTGAAGCTTTCTTT. Amino acid sequence: CASSLPRGNTEAFF. The whole variable domain, filled in from reference TRBV5-1 and TRBJ1-1, reads KAGVTQTPRYLIKTRGQQVTLSCSPISGHRSVSWYQQTPGQGLQFLFEYFSETQRNKGNFPGRFSGRQFSNSRSEMNVSTLELGDSALYLCASSLPRGNTEAFFGQGTRLTVV.

CDR3 sequence: CASSLVGGEYEQYF. The CDR3 DNA sequence: TGTGCCAGCAGCTTGGTTGGCGGGGAATACGAGCAGTACTTC. The chain carries TRBV5-4 and TRBJ2-7; tentatively, D is TRBD2 (6 bases). The CDR3 length is 14 residues. With 0 bases removed from V and 4 bases from J, the gap between germline ends came to 11 bases. CDR1 and CDR2 (germline): SGHNT, YYREEE (reference sequence).

The chain recombines TRBV7-9 with TRBJ1-5, with TRBD1 matching over 8 bases. Germline-derived CDR1 and CDR2 are SEHNR and FQNEAQ (reference sequence). The junction had 3 bases not matched to a gene; V was cut back by 3 bases and J by 5 bases. The CDR3 consists of 14 residues. In nucleotides, the CDR3 is TGTGCCAGCAGCTTGGGGACAGGAGATCAGCCCCAGCATTTT. Translated, it gives CASSLGTGDQPQHF.

This rearrangement joins TRBV4-1 to TRBJ2-1; 8 nucleotides match TRBD2. Germline CDR1 and CDR2: MGHRA and YSYEKL. The CDR3 totals 16 residues. V shed 0 bases, J shed 6 bases, and the junction held 7 bases outside the gene matches. CDR3 loop: CASSQEPALAGNEQFF. The CDR3 DNA reads as TGCGCCAGCAGCCAAGAACCGGCTCTAGCGGGCAATGAGCAGTTCTTC.

The chain joins TRBV5-1 to TRBJ2-1, with 9 bases aligning to TRBD2. This CDR3 has 16 amino acids. The V and J ends lost 0 bases and 3 bases, in that order; junction bases with no gene match: 4. From germline, CDR1 is SGHRS and CDR2 YFSETQ. The CDR3 DNA reads TGCGCCAGCAGCTTGGTAGCGGGAGAAGTCTACAATGAGCAGTTCTTC. Translation gives CASSLVAGEVYNEQFF. The complete variable domain, with remaining parts taken from reference TRBV5-1 and TRBJ2-1, reads KAGVTQTPRYLIKTRGQQVTLSCSPISGHRSVSWYQQTPGQGLQFLFEYFSETQRNKGNFPGRFSGRQFSNSRSEMNVSTLELGDSALYLCASSLVAGEVYNEQFFGPGTRLTVL.

The chain employs TRBV11-2 and TRBJ2-1; 7 bases map to TRBD2. The J segment lost 2 bases and the V segment lost 4 bases, leaving 5 bases of the junction unmatched. This CDR3 has 15 amino acids. Germline assignment: CDR1 SGHAT and CDR2 FQNNGV. CDR3 nucleotides: TGTGCCAGCAGCTCGGCTAGCGGAACCTACAATGAGCAGTTCTTC. Its translation: CASSSASGTYNEQFF.

The V call is TRBV18, the J call TRBJ1-3, with 7 positions matching TRBD1. Germline V CDR1 and CDR2: KGHSH, LQKENI. The ends lost 1 base at V and 2 bases at J; junction bases unmatched: 11. The CDR3 spans 18 residues. CDR3 sequence reads: CASSPRTAITGAGNTIYF. The CDR3 region has the DNA TGTGCCAGCTCACCACGGACGGCGATTACAGGGGCTGGAAACACCATATATTTT.

The V gene is TRBV30, the J gene TRBJ2-7, with 14 bases identical to TRBD2. The CDR3 runs to 20 residues. CDR1 and CDR2 (germline): GTSNPN, SVGIG (reference sequence). J lost 4 bases, V lost 4 bases, and 21 bases had no gene match. In DNA form, the CDR3 reads TGTGCCTGGAACCCGGGACTAGCGGGAGTTGCTTTAGTTCGGGCTTACGAGCAGTACTTC. It is translated as CAWNPGLAGVALVRAYEQYF.

The V call is TRBV5-8, the J call TRBJ2-3; D is possibly TRBD2 (6 bases). Trimming shortened V by 2 bases and J by 8 bases, and 24 bases separated the two germline ends. Germline V lookup: CDR1 SGHTS, CDR2 YDEGEE. This CDR3 has 17 residues. The CDR3 loop is CASSLPGDALAVGTQYF. The CDR3 DNA is TGTGCCAGCAGCTTACCCGGAGATGCACTAGCAGTGGGTACGCAGTATTTT. Drawing the rest from reference TRBV5-8 and TRBJ2-3, the complete variable domain is EAGVTQSPTHLIKTRGQQATLRCSPISGHTSVYWYQQALGLGLQFLLWYDEGEERNRGNFPPRFSGRQFPNYSSELNVNALELEDSALYLCASSLPGDALAVGTQYFGPGTRLTVL.

The genes are TRBV5-1 and TRBJ2-5; 8 bases line up with TRBD1. V was pared by 3 bases and J by 4 bases, with 5 bases of the junction left unmatched. This CDR3 has 14 residues. Germline values: CDR1 SGHRS, CDR2 YFSETQ. CDR3 nucleotide sequence: TGCGCCAGCAGCTACGGACAGGGTAGAGAGACCCAGTACTTC. It specifies CASSYGQGRETQYF.

V gene TRBV19 combines with J gene TRBJ2-3; perhaps TRBD1 as D (6 bases). Germline assignment: CDR1 LNHDA and CDR2 SQIVND (reference sequence). The V end lost 5 bases, the J end lost 0 bases, and 18 bases lay between the germline ends. The CDR3 sequence is 17 residues long. CDR3 in amino acids: CASSQRAQGLSTDTQYF. In nucleotides, the CDR3 is TGTGCCAGTAGTCAAAGGGCACAGGGCCTTAGCACAGATACGCAGTATTTT. Using reference TRBV19 and TRBJ2-3 for the parts outside the CDR3, the full variable domain is DGGITQSPKYLFRKEGQNVTLSCEQNLNHDAMYWYRQDPGQGLRLIYYSQIVNDFQKGDIAEGYSVSREKKESFPLTVTSAQKNPTAFYLCASSQRAQGLSTDTQYFGPGTRLTVL.

The V and J genes are TRBV19 and TRBJ2-1, with 8 bases aligning to TRBD2. With V trimmed by 5 bases and J by 10 bases, 13 bases remained unmatched. The CDR3 covers 15 residues. Germline V CDR1 and CDR2: LNHDA, SQIVND (reference sequence). The CDR3 DNA follows: TGTGCCAGTAGTGTGGGGTCGAGGGTAGCGGGGGAGCAGTTCTTC. Amino acids: CASSVGSRVAGEQFF.

The V call is TRBV3-1 (or the pseudogene TRBV3-2), the J call TRBJ1-2, with TRBD1 as a possible D gene (5 bases). V lost 1 base to trimming and J lost 8 bases, with 14 bases between them. The CDR3 contains 14 residues. From germline, CDR1 is LGHDT and CDR2 YNNKEL (reference sequence). CDR3 nucleotides: TGTGCCAGCAGCCAAGTACTGGGGGGATACGGCTACACCTTC. This translates into CASSQVLGGYGYTF.

The chain joins TRBV2 to TRBJ2-4, with TRBD1 as a possible D gene (5 bases). CDR1 is SNHLY and CDR2 is FYNNEI in the germline V gene. V was clipped by 6 bases and J by 6 bases, with 9 bases between them. The CDR3 covers 12 residues. The CDR3 loop reads CASSLTANIQYF. CDR3 DNA: TGTGCCAGCAGCCTGACAGCAAACATTCAGTACTTC.

This CDR3 is CASSLDGGGGPVPQHF. The DNA for the CDR3 is TGCGCCAGCAGCTTGGATGGCGGAGGGGGCCCCGTGCCCCAGCATTTT. The V and J genes are TRBV5-1 and TRBJ1-5; 7 bases are a match to TRBD1. Unmatched junction bases numbered 12, after V lost 0 bases and J lost 9 bases. CDR3 length: 16 residues. Per the germline V gene, CDR1 is SGHRS and CDR2 is YFSETQ.